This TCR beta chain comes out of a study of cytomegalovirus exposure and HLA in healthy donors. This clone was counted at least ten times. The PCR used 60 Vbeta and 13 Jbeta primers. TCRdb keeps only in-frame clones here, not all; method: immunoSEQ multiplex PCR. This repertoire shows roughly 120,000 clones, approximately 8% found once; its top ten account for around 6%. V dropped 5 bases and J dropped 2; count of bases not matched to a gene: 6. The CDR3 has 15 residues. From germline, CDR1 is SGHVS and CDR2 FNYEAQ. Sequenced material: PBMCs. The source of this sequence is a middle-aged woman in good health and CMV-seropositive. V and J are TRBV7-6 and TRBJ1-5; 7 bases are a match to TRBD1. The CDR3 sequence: CASSAQQGGNQPQHF. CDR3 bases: TGTGCCAGCAGCGCGCAGCAGGGGGGCAATCAGCCCCAGCATTTT.